The clone carrying this TCR beta chain was detected many times. The antigen is not known. The germline V and J ends were trimmed by 4 bases and 8 bases, with 11 bases remaining between them. The CDR3 runs to 13 residues. CDR1 KGHSH and CDR2 LQKENI come from the germline V gene. The data derive from a study of metastatic and nonmetastatic thyroid tumors. For the study at large: Malignant thyroid and benign thyroid patients provided blood and tumor or nodule tissue whose repertoires were compared. Study-level results: TCR beta diversity was reportedly significantly higher in malignant thyroid tumors than benign nodules, in blood and tumor.

Per the study methods: What underpinned the distant-metastasis classifier for papillary thyroid cancer was the set of CDR3 differences across clinicopathological groups. With MiXCR, TCRdb called clones anew from the PCR reads. The V and J calls, along with clone size, are taken from TCRdb and not from the paper's own processing. The repertoire consists of tens of thousands of clones, with less than 25% occurring once and the leading ten covering 15% to 17%. No treatment of any kind had been given to any patient before thyroid surgery. This chain links TRBV18 with TRBJ1-4; the D gene is possibly TRBD1 (6 bases). Material: blood. The sequence came from a female donor with papillary thyroid cancer or a benign thyroid nodule (not recorded which). Some clones in this sample may be carry-over from other donors' samples. CDR3: CASSRGQGEKLFF. CDR3 DNA sequence: TGTGCCAGCTCACGGGGGCAGGGGGAAAAACTGTTTTTT.